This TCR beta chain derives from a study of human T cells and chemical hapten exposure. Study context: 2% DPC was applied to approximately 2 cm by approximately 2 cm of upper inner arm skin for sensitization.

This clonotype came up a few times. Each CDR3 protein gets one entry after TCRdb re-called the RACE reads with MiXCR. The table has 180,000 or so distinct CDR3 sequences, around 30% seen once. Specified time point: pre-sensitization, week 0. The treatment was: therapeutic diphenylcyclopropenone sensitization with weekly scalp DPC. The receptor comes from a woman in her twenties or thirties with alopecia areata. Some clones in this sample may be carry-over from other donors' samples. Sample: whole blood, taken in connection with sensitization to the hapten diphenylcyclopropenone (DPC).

As DNA, the CDR3 is TGTGCCAGCAGTGGGACAAGACCAAGCTCCTACGAGCAGTACTTC. Translating gives CASSGTRPSSYEQYF. This rearrangement joins TRBV2 to TRBJ2-7; weak D call: TRBD1 (5 bases). This CDR3 has 15 residues. The V and J ends lost 4 bases and 0 bases respectively, with 13 bases between them. Germline CDR1 SNHLY, CDR2 FYNNEI.